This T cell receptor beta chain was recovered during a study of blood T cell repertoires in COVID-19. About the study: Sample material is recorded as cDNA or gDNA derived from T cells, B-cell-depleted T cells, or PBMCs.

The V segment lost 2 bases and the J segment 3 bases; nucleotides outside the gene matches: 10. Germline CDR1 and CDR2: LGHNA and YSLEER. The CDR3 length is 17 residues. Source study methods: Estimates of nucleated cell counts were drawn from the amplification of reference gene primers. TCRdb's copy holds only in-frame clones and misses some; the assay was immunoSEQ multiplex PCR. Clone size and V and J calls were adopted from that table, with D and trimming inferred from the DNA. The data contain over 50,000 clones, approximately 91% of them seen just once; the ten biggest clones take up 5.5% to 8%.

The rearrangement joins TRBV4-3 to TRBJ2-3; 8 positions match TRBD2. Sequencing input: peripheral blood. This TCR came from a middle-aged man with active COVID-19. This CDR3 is CASSQNNRGGGTDTQYF. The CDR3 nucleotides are TGCGCCAGCAGCCAAAACAACCGCGGCGGGGGGACAGATACGCAGTATTTT.